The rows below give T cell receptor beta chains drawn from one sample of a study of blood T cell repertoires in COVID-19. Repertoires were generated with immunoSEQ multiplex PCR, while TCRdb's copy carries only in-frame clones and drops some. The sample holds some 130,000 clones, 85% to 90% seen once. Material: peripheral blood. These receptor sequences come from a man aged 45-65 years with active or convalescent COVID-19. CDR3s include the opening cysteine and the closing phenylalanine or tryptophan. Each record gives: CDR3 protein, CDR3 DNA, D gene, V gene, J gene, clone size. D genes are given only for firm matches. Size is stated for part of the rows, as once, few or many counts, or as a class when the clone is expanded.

CASSLAGSYGYTF	TGTGCCAGCAGTTTAGCGGGCAGCTATGGCTACACCTTC	-	TRBV27	TRBJ1-2	-
CASSQRRNTEAFF	TGTGCCAGCAGCCAGAGGAGGAACACTGAAGCTTTCTTT	-	TRBV3-1/TRBV3-2	TRBJ1-1	-
CASSREGQINYGYTF	TGTGCCAGCAGCCGAGAGGGACAGATAAACTATGGCTACACCTTC	TRBD1	TRBV7-8	TRBJ1-2	-
CASSLGGWTGGDQPQHF	TGTGCCAGCAGCTTAGGCGGTTGGACAGGTGGGGATCAGCCCCAGCATTTT	TRBD1	TRBV7-8	TRBJ1-5	-
CAWSVLSTEAFF	TGTGCCTGGAGTGTACTCTCTACTGAAGCTTTCTTT	-	TRBV30	TRBJ1-1	once
CSVALNANTGELFF	TGCAGCGTTGCACTGAATGCGAACACCGGGGAGCTGTTTTTT	-	TRBV29-1	TRBJ2-2	-
CASSGLAGSNNEQFF	TGTGCCAGCAGCGGTCTAGCGGGATCGAACAATGAGCAGTTCTTC	TRBD2	TRBV6-5	TRBJ2-1	-
CASSGAGAQETQYF	TGTGCCAGCAGCGGAGCGGGAGCCCAAGAGACCCAGTACTTC	TRBD2	TRBV5-4	TRBJ2-5	-
CASSPGQANEQYF	TGTGCCAGCTCACCAGGACAGGCCAACGAGCAGTACTTC	TRBD1	TRBV18	TRBJ2-7	-
CASSLRGSGANVLTF	TGTGCCAGCAGTTTGCGGGGATCCGGGGCCAACGTCCTGACTTTC	-	TRBV28	TRBJ2-6	few
CASITRGNEKLFF	TGCGCCAGCATAACGCGGGGGAATGAAAAACTGTTTTTT	-	TRBV5-1	TRBJ1-4	-
CASSRTGGQNTGELFF	TGTGCCAGCAGTAGAACAGGGGGCCAAAACACCGGGGAGCTGTTTTTT	TRBD1	TRBV9	TRBJ2-2	-
CASSLGGRSELETQYF	TGCGCCAGCAGCCTGGGAGGGAGATCTGAACTAGAGACCCAGTACTTC	TRBD2	TRBV5-1	TRBJ2-5	-
CASRRTWSDTQYF	TGTGCCAGCAGAAGGACTTGGTCAGATACGCAGTATTTT	-	TRBV6-5	TRBJ2-3	-
CASRSGTGVSQPQHF	TGTGCCAGTAGGTCCGGGACAGGGGTTTCTCAGCCCCAGCATTTT	TRBD1	TRBV28	TRBJ1-5	-
CASSLGAGASGYGYTF	TGTGCCAGCAGCTTGGGCGCAGGGGCCAGCGGCTATGGCTACACCTTC	-	TRBV7-9	TRBJ1-2	-
CASSFSSGGQETQYF	TGCGCCAGCAGCTTCAGTAGCGGAGGTCAAGAGACCCAGTACTTC	-	TRBV5-1	TRBJ2-5	-
CASSSQGAGTLVGTIYF	TGTGCCAGCAGTTCCCAGGGGGCAGGGACCCTCGTGGGCACCATATATTTT	TRBD1	TRBV28	TRBJ1-3	-
CASSFAGLGNQPQHF	TGTGCCAGCAGTTTTGCAGGGCTCGGCAATCAGCCCCAGCATTTT	-	TRBV28	TRBJ1-5	-
CASSLQAAEYDGYTF	TGCGCCAGCAGCCTACAGGCGGCTGAATATGATGGCTACACCTTC	-	TRBV5-1	TRBJ1-2	-
CASSYSPNPTNEKLFF	TGTGCCAGCAGTTACTCACCTAACCCAACTAATGAAAAACTGTTTTTT	-	TRBV6-5	TRBJ1-4	-
CASSYYGEAYEQYF	TGTGCCAGCAGTTACTATGGGGAGGCCTACGAGCAGTACTTC	-	TRBV6-5	TRBJ2-7	-
CASSLAVEGANGYTF	TGCGCCAGCAGCCTTGCTGTAGAAGGGGCTAATGGCTACACCTTC	-	TRBV4-3	TRBJ1-2	-
CATSAGGTTGQTRNTGELFF	TGTGCCACCAGTGCTGGGGGTACGACAGGGCAGACGAGAAACACCGGGGAGCTGTTTTTT	TRBD1	TRBV24-1	TRBJ2-2	-
CASSLQGQGYNEQFF	TGCGCCAGCAGCTTGCAGGGCCAGGGGTACAATGAGCAGTTCTTC	-	TRBV5-1	TRBJ2-1	-
CASSESTGGGPEAFF	TGCGCCAGCAGTGAGTCGACGGGAGGGGGCCCTGAAGCTTTCTTT	TRBD1	TRBV10-1	TRBJ1-1	few
CASSPSDRISYEQYF	TGTGCCAGCAGTCCCTCCGACAGGATCTCCTACGAGCAGTACTTC	-	TRBV28	TRBJ2-7	-
CSVDRSTDTQYF	TGCAGCGTTGACAGGAGCACAGATACGCAGTATTTT	-	TRBV29-1	TRBJ2-3	-
CASSLAAGTSGRGEQFF	TGTGCCAGCAGCTTAGCAGCTGGAACTAGCGGGAGAGGTGAGCAGTTCTTC	TRBD2	TRBV11-2	TRBJ2-1	-
CASSSYAETQYF	TGTGCCAGCAGTTCGTACGCGGAGACCCAGTACTTC	-	TRBV28	TRBJ2-5	-
CASSPAGASSYEQYF	TGTGCCAGCTCACCAGCGGGGGCTAGCTCCTACGAGCAGTACTTC	-	TRBV18	TRBJ2-7	few
CASSGYAGGARETQYF	TGTGCCAGCAGTGGGTACGCGGGGGGGGCGCGTGAGACCCAGTACTTC	TRBD2	TRBV25-1	TRBJ2-5	-
CASSPSGANYGYTF	TGTGCCAGCAGCCCTTCAGGGGCTAACTATGGCTACACCTTC	-	TRBV11-2	TRBJ1-2	few
CASSHSTGGYGNTIYF	TGTGCCAGCAGCCATTCCACAGGGGGCTACGGAAACACCATATATTTT	TRBD1	TRBV11-2	TRBJ1-3	-